This T cell receptor (beta chain) was recovered during a study of PD-L1 blockade in urothelial cancer. The wider study: Atezolizumab, begun by patients around 2014, was given at 1,200 mg intravenously every 3 weeks. Blood gave a median approximately 130,000 T cells.

Time point indicated: peripheral blood 6 weeks after treatment start. Between 1 and 8 samples per patient were obtained, pretreatment and on-treatment. Broader study findings: Improved survival was predicted by pretreatment blood TCR clonality below the median.

Produced via immunoSEQ multiplex PCR; TCRdb's table is partial and in-frame only. The data contain about 30,000 clones, about 88% of them singletons. CDR1 and CDR2 (germline): GTSNPN, SVGIG (reference sequence). This CDR3 is 13 amino acids long. V lost 1 base, J lost 1 base, and 7 bases lay in between. In regard to this clone: The antigen is not known.

Sequenced material: PBMCs, taken around atezolizumab (anti-PD-L1) treatment. The source of this sequence is a man at least 80 years old with urothelial cancer. The chain employs TRBV30 and TRBJ1-1; the D is unclear. The CDR3 loop reads CAWSGDKNTEAFF. CDR3 sequence (DNA): TGTGCCTGGAGTGGTGACAAGAACACTGAAGCTTTCTTT. The entire variable domain, with the rest obtained from reference TRBV30 and TRBJ1-1, is as follows: SQTIHQWPATLVQPVGSPLSLECTVEGTSNPNLYWYRQAAGRGLQLLFYSVGIGQISSEVPQNLSASRPQDRQFILSSKKLLLSDSGFYLCAWSGDKNTEAFFGQGTRLTVV.